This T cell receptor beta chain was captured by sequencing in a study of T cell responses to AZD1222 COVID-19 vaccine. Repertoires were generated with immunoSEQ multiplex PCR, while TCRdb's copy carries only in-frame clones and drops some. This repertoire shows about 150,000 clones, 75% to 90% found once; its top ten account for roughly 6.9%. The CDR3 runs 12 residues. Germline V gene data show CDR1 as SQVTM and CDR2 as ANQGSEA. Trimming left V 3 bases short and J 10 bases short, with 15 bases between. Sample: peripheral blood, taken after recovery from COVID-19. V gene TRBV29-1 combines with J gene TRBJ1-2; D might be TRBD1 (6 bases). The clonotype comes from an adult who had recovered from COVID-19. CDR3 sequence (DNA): TGCAGCGTTGACTCGGGTGGACAGCTCTACACCTTC. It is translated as CSVDSGGQLYTF.